The 14 T cell receptor beta chains below all came from one sample that was sequenced in a study of T cells after yellow fever vaccination. TCRdb used MiXCR to reprocess the 5' RACE reads, holding one entry per CDR3 protein. The sample shows roughly 250,000 distinct CDR3 sequences, 10% to 15% of them seen only once. Sequences were derived from CD4+ T cells sorted from PBMCs, sampled 45 days after the yellow fever booster vaccination. Source of these receptors: a man under 40 who received the YFV17D yellow fever vaccine.

The rearrangement uses TRBV2 and TRBJ2-1; no firm D call. V lost 8 bases and J 0 bases, leaving 11 bases between the germline ends. The CDR3 is made up of 14 amino acids. Germline V gene sequence: CDR1 SNHLY, CDR2 FYNNEI. CDR3 nucleotides: TGTGCCAGCCGCCTTCTGAGCTCCTACAATGAGCAGTTCTTC. Its translation: CASRLLSSYNEQFF.

V is TRBV20-1 and J is TRBJ2-5; 7 bases are shared with TRBD2. V lost 5 bases to trimming and J lost 4 bases; unmatched junction nucleotides: 7. This CDR3 comprises 13 residues. Germline V gene lookup returns CDR1 DFQATT and CDR2 SNEGSKA (reference sequence). The CDR3 here is CSAARTSRETQYF. The CDR3 coding sequence is TGCAGTGCTGCACGGACTAGTAGAGAGACCCAGTACTTC.

The chain carries TRBV5-5 and TRBJ2-1; 13 bases agree with TRBD2. The germline V gene encodes CDR1 SGHKS and CDR2 YYEKEE (reference sequence). V lost 2 bases and J lost 6; bases outside the gene matches: 8. The CDR3 is 17 residues long. The CDR3 sequence: CASSLAVLAGGVNEQFF. DNA for the CDR3: TGTGCCAGCAGCTTAGCCGTACTAGCGGGAGGGGTCAATGAGCAGTTCTTC.

This clonotype was picked up a small number of times. The chain joins TRBV3-1 to TRBJ2-5; TRBD2 matches at 8 bases. This CDR3 is 16 amino acids long. Germline loops: CDR1 LGHDT, CDR2 YNNKEL (reference sequence). The ends lost 0 bases at V and 2 bases at J; junction bases unmatched: 5. Written as DNA, the CDR3 is TGTGCCAGCAGCCAAGATCTTCCTAGCGGGCAAGAGACCCAGTACTTC. It is translated as CASSQDLPSGQETQYF.

This clonotype was counted ten times or more. V gene TRBV15 combines with J gene TRBJ2-7, with D unclear. Trimming cost V 5 bases and J 7 bases, with 15 bases left between them. There are 13 residues in the CDR3. Germline V lookup: CDR1 LNHNV, CDR2 YYDKDF (reference sequence). The CDR3 sequence is CATSGRTYVEQYF. The CDR3 DNA reads as TGTGCCACCAGCGGCAGGACCTACGTTGAGCAGTACTTC.

This clonotype was detected many times. The chain has TRBV7-9 and TRBJ2-1; TRBD2 might be the D (6 bases). The CDR3 has 16 residues. V was trimmed by 4 bases and J by 0 bases, leaving 13 bases between them. The V gene's germline CDR1 is SEHNR and CDR2 FQNEAQ (reference sequence). CDR3 region: CASSSGGTYSYNEQFF. The CDR3 coding sequence is TGTGCCAGCAGCTCCGGCGGGACGTACTCCTACAATGAGCAGTTCTTC.

This chain joins TRBV5-5 and TRBJ2-1; 8 bases are shared with TRBD2. With V trimmed by 4 bases and J by 9 bases, 15 bases remained unmatched. CDR1 and CDR2 (germline): SGHKS, YYEKEE (reference sequence). This CDR3 region has 16 residues. CDR3 coding DNA: TGTGCCAGCAGCCACAGGACTAGCAGGTTGTTAGGTGAGCAGTTCTTC. As protein: CASSHRTSRLLGEQFF.

The chain uses TRBV7-2 and TRBJ2-7; TRBD2 matches at 11 bases. This CDR3 is built from 14 residues. Germline assignment: CDR1 SGHTA and CDR2 FQGNSA. Trimming took 4 bases from V and 7 from J; bases not matched to a gene: 6. The CDR3 sequence is CASSSTSGMGEQYF. For the CDR3, the DNA is TGTGCCAGCAGCTCGACTAGCGGGATGGGTGAGCAGTACTTC.

The rearrangement uses TRBV7-2 and TRBJ1-4; possible D gene TRBD1, 5 bases. The germline CDR1 and CDR2 sequences are SGHTA and FQGNSA. The CDR3 spans 15 residues. Trimming pared 8 bases from V and 5 bases from J, leaving 18 bases between. The DNA of the CDR3 is TGTGCCAGCTCCTTTGTTACAGGCCGGAATGAAAAACTGTTTTTT. It yields the protein CASSFVTGRNEKLFF.

There are a few counts of this clonotype. The rearrangement uses TRBV29-1 and TRBJ2-1; no clear D. CDR3 length: 12 residues. Germline V gene sequence: CDR1 SQVTM, CDR2 ANQGSEA. V gave up 3 bases and J gave up 2 bases, with 5 bases separating them. The CDR3 region is CSVEAAYNEQFF. In DNA form, the CDR3 reads TGCAGCGTTGAGGCGGCCTACAATGAGCAGTTCTTC.

This clonotype was seen a handful of times. The rearrangement uses TRBV4-2 and TRBJ2-3; 9 positions agree with TRBD1. This CDR3 has 16 amino acids. The J segment lost 5 bases and the V segment lost 4 bases, leaving 10 bases of the junction unmatched. The germline V gene encodes CDR1 LGHNA and CDR2 YNFKEQ. CDR3 nucleotides: TGTGCCAGCAGCCGCTCCGGGACAGGGATGGTAGATACGCAGTATTTT. Protein sequence: CASSRSGTGMVDTQYF.

This clonotype was picked up many times. V and J are TRBV5-1 and TRBJ2-5; no clear D. There are 13 residues in the CDR3. V was pared by 3 bases and J by 1 base, with 7 bases between. Per the germline V gene, CDR1 is SGHRS and CDR2 is YFSETQ. The CDR3 nucleotides read TGCGCCAGCAGCTCCCCGGGCCAAGAGACCCAGTACTTC. It codes for CASSSPGQETQYF.

In this sample, this clonotype turned up many times. The chain combines TRBV12-3 or TRBV12-4 with TRBJ2-7, with no clear D. The CDR3 length is 15 residues. The V gene lost 4 bases and the J gene lost 2 bases, with 15 bases spanning the gap. The CDR3 nucleotides are TGTGCCAGCAGTTCCTCCGTGACATTTACCTACGAGCAGTACTTC. This codes for CASSSSVTFTYEQYF.

The rearrangement uses TRBV3-1 and TRBJ2-3, with D possibly matching TRBD1 (6 bases). V was trimmed by 6 bases and J by 0 bases, leaving 13 bases between them. There are 15 residues in the CDR3. From germline, CDR1 is LGHDT and CDR2 YNNKEL (reference sequence). The CDR3 loop is CASRQGSSSTDTQYF. In nucleotides, the CDR3 is TGTGCCAGCAGACAGGGTTCTTCTAGCACAGATACGCAGTATTTT.